These T cell receptor beta chains were read from a single sample in a study of cytomegalovirus exposure and HLA in healthy donors. Some clones are missing from TCRdb's copy, which holds only in-frame ones; the method was immunoSEQ multiplex PCR. This sample has some 160,000 clones, with 80% found just once. Sequenced material: PBMCs. The origin of the receptors is a man aged 40-50 years in good health and CMV-seronegative. Each CDR3 is given without its conserved first and last residue.

V gene	J gene	CDR3 protein
TRBV10-3	TRBJ1-3	ASQPTVLENTIY
TRBV4-1	TRBJ2-7	ASSQETAGGYDEQY
TRBV6-6	TRBJ2-7	ASTHPGTGFGEQY
TRBV23-1	TRBJ2-7	ARLATPRAGEQY
TRBV5-6	TRBJ2-1	ASSLQRRGYNEQF
TRBV5-5	TRBJ2-3	ASSLGGLVDTQY
TRBV25-1	TRBJ1-4	ASSELAETNEKLF
TRBV9	TRBJ1-1	ASSPRIGTEAF
TRBV19	TRBJ1-5	ASRLGGNQPQH
TRBV9	TRBJ1-2	ASSVTGAARGYT
TRBV30	TRBJ2-1	AWSRGWNNEQF
TRBV19	TRBJ2-1	ASTSGRDSHNEQF
TRBV30	TRBJ2-2	AWSGASDTGELF
TRBV7-2	TRBJ2-1	ASSLGPDRGLLEQF
TRBV7-9	TRBJ2-5	ASSLDREGTQY
TRBV30	TRBJ1-2	AWDREGYGYT
TRBV6-1	TRBJ1-1	ASSAIQGAEAF
TRBV5-1	TRBJ1-3	ASSLTGGLNTIY
TRBV30	TRBJ2-3	AWCLGTDTQY
TRBV2	TRBJ2-7	ASSARTEQY
TRBV25-1	TRBJ1-1	ASNQVLGTEAF
TRBV6-5	TRBJ2-3	ASSYAGGQADTQY